This TCR beta chain was identified during a study of graft-versus-host responses after intestinal transplantation (dated by TCRdb to about 2021). For the wider study: The transplants that recipients got were multivisceral, liver-intestinal, or isolated intestinal. Every recipient was given anti-thymocyte globulin induction, then maintenance tacrolimus and steroids for approximately 3 years. Graft-versus-host and host-versus-graft alloreactive T cell clones were tracked in the graft, circulation and bone marrow after intestinal transplantation using bulk TCR-beta CDR3 sequencing. To identify alloreactive clones, pre-transplant mixed lymphocyte reaction products were sequenced and then compared with unstimulated pre-transplant donor and recipient T cells. A cohort of 24 intestinal transplant recipients, including one retransplant, was enrolled, and a few patients lacking pretransplant specimens were excluded. Donor T cell macrochimerism was defined as a peak of at least 4% donor T cells among recipient peripheral blood mononuclear cells. Samples from a few later patients were sequenced in-house on an Illumina MiSeq with MiXCR processing rather than by the commercial service. Results and caveats for the whole study, not just this receptor: GvH clones were detected in recipient bone marrow, and some appeared earlier in ileal mucosa or blood, consistent with an intestinal mucosal origin. Early after transplant, peak levels of circulating GvH clones were found to be associated with declines in HvG clones. The conclusions were limited by the relatively low number and heterogeneity of the intestinal transplant patients. Patients with donor T cell macrochimerism had high GvH to HvG T cell clonal ratios in their allografts.

Interpreted using the paper, the time point label stands for: cells obtained before transplantation from donor or recipient. In the mixed lymphocyte reactions, 200,000 CFSE-labeled pre-transplant responders were plated with 200,000 irradiated violet-dye-labeled stimulators and cultured for 5 to 6 days. Proliferating CD3+CD4+CFSE-low and CD3+CD8+CFSE-low responder cells were FACS-sorted on a BD Influx sorter after the mixed lymphocyte reaction. Based on the germline V gene (reference sequence), the CDR1 and CDR2 sequences are SEHNR and FQNEAQ. Between the V and J ends, shortened by 5 bases and 3 bases respectively, the junction contains 14 bases. The CDR3 has 14 amino acids, counting the end cysteine and phenylalanine. The read is trimmed to its CDR3 DNA, 42 bases read in frame from base 1. Libraries came from the immunoSEQ multiplex PCR assay. In most patients, genomic DNA was isolated using the Qiagen DNeasy Blood and Tissue Kit and sent frozen to Adaptive Biotechnologies for TCR sequencing. Adaptive Biotechnologies carried out high-throughput TCR-beta CDR3 sequencing of genomic DNA for most patients. In the original analysis: TCR sequencing data for roughly 20 patients were retrieved from Adaptive's ImmunoSEQ software; a few other patients were processed with MiXCR and VDJtools. To correct CD4 versus CD8 sorting errors, sequences present in both subsets at a frequency ratio below 5:1 were removed. CDR3 nucleotide sequences shared between donor and recipient were removed because the origin of such sequences could not be assigned. To count as alloreactive, a clone needed at least 2-fold expansion over unstimulated cells and a minimum CFSE-low frequency of 0.002% (template counts) or 0.001% (read counts). Clones detected in sequenced pre-transplant spleen, lymph node, or MLR CFSE-low populations of the donor or recipient were defined as mappable. The cumulative frequency of alloreactive clones was calculated as a percentage of all sequences, weighted by copy number. TCRdb limited this immuneACCESS table to in-frame rearrangements with V and J called. A share of clones is missing; checked studies link under half to unresolved V genes, and the rest is unexplained. From that table come the V and J calls and clone size; the DNA was used to work out D and trimming. This sample holds 5,000 to 6,500 clones; 33% were observed only once. 25% to 35% of the sample comes from the top ten.

There are a few counts of this clone. Base-call qualities are not available, and no considerably larger clone is one nucleotide away. The starting material was alloreactive CD8+ T cells from a mixed lymphocyte reaction culture, obtained before intestinal transplant. According to the study, the label for this sample's cell subset or site signals: CFSE-low proliferating T cells sorted from roughly 6-day pre-transplant mixed lymphocyte reaction (GvH or HvG direction). The sequence was obtained from a human patient who received an intestinal transplant. The chain couples TRBV7-9 to TRBJ2-7; the D gene identity is not certain. The nucleotide sequence is given as TGTGCCAGCAGCCCTCCCGCAGTCCTCTACGAGCAGTACTTC. This yields the protein CASSPPAVLYEQYF.